A selection of T cell receptor beta chains follows, all from one sample in a study of shared clonotypes between healthy human individuals. The method was immunoSEQ multiplex PCR; TCRdb's version includes in-frame clones alone and lacks a portion of them. The sample records fewer than 1.4 million clones, 75% to 85% being singletons. The material sequenced was memory CD4+ T cells from PBMCs. The receptors shown here come from a man in his late teens or twenties in good health. Some clones in this sample may be carry-over from other donors' samples. CDR3s include the opening cysteine and the closing phenylalanine or tryptophan. Each record gives: D gene, V gene, clone size, J gene, CDR3 protein, CDR3 DNA. A D gene is named only where the DNA matches it firmly. Expanded clones get a size class; other rows say once, few or many, or leave the size out.

TRBD1	TRBV7-2	NA	TRBJ2-7	CASSTGTGSFYEQYF	TGTGCCAGCAGCACCGGGACAGGTTCATTTTACGAGCAGTACTTC
NA	TRBV28	NA	TRBJ1-1	CASSSLAARAGTEAFF	TGTGCCAGCAGTTCCCTGGCCGCCAGGGCGGGCACTGAAGCTTTCTTT
NA	TRBV18	NA	TRBJ2-7	CASSHREGNRDEQYF	TGTGCCAGCTCACATCGGGAAGGCAACAGGGACGAGCAGTACTTC
NA	TRBV5-1	NA	TRBJ2-3	CASSFEGRGTDTQYF	TGCGCCAGCAGCTTTGAGGGGAGGGGGACAGATACGCAGTATTTT
TRBD2	TRBV18	few	TRBJ2-5	CASSPGLAPQETQYF	TGTGCCAGCTCACCAGGACTAGCGCCCCAAGAGACCCAGTACTTC
TRBD1	TRBV18	few	TRBJ1-4	CASSPPGQYNEKLFF	TGTGCCAGCTCACCACCGGGACAGTATAATGAAAAACTGTTTTTT
NA	TRBV30	few	TRBJ2-1	CAWSVGGPMNEQFF	TGTGCCTGGAGTGTAGGCGGACCTATGAATGAGCAGTTCTTC
NA	TRBV5-8	NA	TRBJ1-5	CASSLIVFLGASNQPQHF	TGTGCCAGCAGCTTGATTGTCTTTTTGGGGGCTAGCAATCAGCCCCAGCATTTT
NA	TRBV2	few	TRBJ2-2	CASTEGQLTGELFF	TGTGCCAGCACCGAGGGGCAGCTCACCGGGGAGCTGTTTTTT
TRBD1	TRBV10-1	NA	TRBJ2-3	CASSRQGRSHADTQYF	TGCGCCAGCAGCAGACAGGGGCGATCCCACGCAGATACGCAGTATTTT
TRBD1	TRBV2	NA	TRBJ1-1	CASSRTGGNTEAFF	TGTGCCAGCAGTAGGACAGGGGGTAACACTGAAGCTTTCTTT
TRBD1	TRBV5-1	NA	TRBJ2-7	CASSLDRGSNEQYF	TGCGCCAGCAGCTTGGACAGGGGCTCGAACGAGCAGTACTTC
NA	TRBV18	NA	TRBJ2-7	CASSPGAPLSYEQYF	TGTGCCAGCTCACCAGGGGCGCCCCTCTCCTACGAGCAGTACTTC
TRBD2	TRBV7-8	NA	TRBJ2-2	CASMAGGLLTGELFF	TGTGCCAGCATGGCGGGAGGGCTTCTCACCGGGGAGCTGTTTTTT
NA	TRBV5-1	NA	TRBJ2-7	CASNLLGSYEQYF	TGCGCCAGCAACTTACTAGGAAGCTACGAGCAGTACTTC
TRBD1	TRBV7-2	NA	TRBJ1-1	CASSGEVRGRAFF	TGTGCCAGCAGCGGGGAGGTCAGGGGGCGGGCTTTCTTT
NA	TRBV4-3	few	TRBJ1-1	CASSQDARSTEAFF	TGCGCCAGCAGCCAGGACGCGAGGAGCACTGAAGCTTTCTTT
TRBD1	TRBV28	NA	TRBJ2-2	CASSPTGALVGELFF	TGTGCCAGCAGTCCGACAGGGGCTTTGGTCGGGGAGCTGTTTTTT
TRBD2	TRBV5-1	NA	TRBJ2-2	CASSLGLADTGELFF	TGCGCCAGCAGCTTGGGACTAGCGGATACCGGGGAGCTGTTTTTT
NA	TRBV28	NA	TRBJ2-4	CASSTLGGISGNIQYF	TGTGCCAGCAGCACTCTTGGGGGGATCTCAGGGAACATTCAGTACTTC
TRBD1	TRBV28	NA	TRBJ2-1	CASRLLDRGRNEQFF	TGTGCCAGTCGTCTCCTGGACAGGGGAAGAAATGAGCAGTTCTTC
NA	TRBV6-5	NA	TRBJ2-7	CASSYSLVRDSYEQYF	TGTGCCAGCAGTTACAGTCTCGTCAGGGACTCCTACGAGCAGTACTTC
TRBD2	TRBV4-1	NA	TRBJ2-3	CASSRMGSGRASDTQYF	TGCGCCAGCAGCCGTATGGGGAGCGGGAGGGCCTCAGATACGCAGTATTTT
NA	TRBV9	NA	TRBJ2-3	CASSVGSGGDTQYF	TGTGCCAGCAGCGTAGGCAGCGGTGGGGATACGCAGTATTTT
NA	TRBV27	NA	TRBJ2-7	CASSNYRDPTYEQYF	TGTGCCAGCAGTAATTACCGGGATCCGACCTACGAGCAGTACTTC
TRBD2	TRBV6-6	NA	TRBJ2-7	CASSLAGSGHEQYF	TGTGCCAGCAGTTTAGCGGGTTCAGGGCACGAGCAGTACTTC
TRBD2	TRBV11-3	NA	TRBJ2-1	CASSSEFSGSSYNEQFF	TGTGCCAGCAGCTCAGAGTTTAGCGGGAGCTCCTACAATGAGCAGTTCTTC
TRBD1	TRBV19	NA	TRBJ1-5	CASKRDSLRGNQPQHF	TGTGCCAGTAAGAGGGACAGTCTAAGAGGGAATCAGCCCCAGCATTTT
NA	TRBV28	NA	TRBJ1-2	CASMEGRGTGGYTF	TGTGCCAGCATGGAGGGTAGAGGCACGGGGGGCTACACCTTC
NA	TRBV15	NA	TRBJ2-3	CATRGADTQYF	TGTGCCACCAGGGGCGCAGATACGCAGTATTTT
NA	TRBV27	NA	TRBJ2-1	CASSFLSSAVSYNEQFF	TGTGCCAGCAGTTTTCTTTCGTCGGCGGTCTCCTACAATGAGCAGTTCTTC